This T cell receptor beta chain was found in a study of early T cells in non-severe SARS-CoV-2 infection. At the level of the study: Bulk RNA isolated from unsorted whole blood underwent sequencing; chains were not paired.

MiXCR was run by TCRdb on the 5' RACE reads, yielding one entry per CDR3 protein. The sample has about 61,000 distinct CDR3 sequences, 11% seen once. V lost 5 bases and J lost 5; bases outside the gene matches: 11. This CDR3 comprises 16 residues. Germline V gene sequence: CDR1 DFQATT, CDR2 SNEGSKA (reference sequence). There are many counts of this clonotype. This clonotype originated in an adult who was a healthcare worker with PCR-confirmed SARS-CoV-2 infection or an uninfected control (not recorded which). This chain links TRBV20-1 with TRBJ2-3, with TRBD2 identical over 12 bases. Sequencing was done on a sample of whole blood. CDR3: CSAHAMGLAGLDTQYF. DNA of the CDR3: TGCAGTGCTCATGCCATGGGACTAGCGGGTTTAGATACGCAGTATTTT.